This is a list of T cell receptor beta chains from one sample in a study of blood T cell repertoires in COVID-19. Assay used: immunoSEQ multiplex PCR; TCRdb lists only in-frame clones, some missing. The sample lists 240,000 or so clones; roughly 83% were seen once. The source material was peripheral blood. The source is a man aged 80 or over with acute or convalescent COVID-19. Each CDR3 is given with its conserved first and last residue. The D gene is left open where the match is weak. A row's size may be missing; if present it is once, few, many or a size class.

D gene	clone size	V gene	J gene	CDR3 DNA	CDR3 protein
TRBD2	NA	TRBV6-6	TRBJ2-4	TGTGCCAGCAGTCTCCTACCGGGAGGGGGACTAGAGAACATTCAGTACTTC	CASSLLPGGGLENIQYF
TRBD1	once	TRBV7-4	TRBJ1-5	TGTGCCAGCAGCCCGGGGACAGACTACTTCAATCAGCCCCAGCATTTT	CASSPGTDYFNQPQHF
TRBD1	NA	TRBV5-1	TRBJ1-4	TGCGCCAGCAGCTTATCCGGGACAGGGGACCCGCGTAATGAAAAACTGTTTTTT	CASSLSGTGDPRNEKLFF
NA	NA	TRBV12-3/TRBV12-4	TRBJ1-2	TGTGCCAGCAGTCCGGACAGCTATGGCTACACCTTC	CASSPDSYGYTF
NA	NA	TRBV27	TRBJ1-5	TGTGCCAGCAGACCCCGGGACTTAGAAAATCAGCCCCAGCATTTT	CASRPRDLENQPQHF
NA	NA	TRBV10-3	TRBJ1-6	TGTGCCATCAGTGAGAACTTGCAGGGAACTTCACCCCTCCACTTT	CAISENLQGTSPLHF
NA	NA	TRBV7-9	TRBJ2-1	TGTGCCAGCAGCTTAGCGCAGGGAAAATACAATGAGCAGTTCTTC	CASSLAQGKYNEQFF
NA	few	TRBV29-1	TRBJ2-5	TGCAGCGTTGAATCCGGGACAATTGAGGGGGAGACCCAGTACTTC	CSVESGTIEGETQYF
NA	NA	TRBV19	TRBJ1-6	TGTGCCAGTAGTTTTGCAGGGGTAGGAAATTCACCCCTCCACTTT	CASSFAGVGNSPLHF
TRBD2	NA	TRBV5-1	TRBJ2-7	TGCGCCAGCAGCTCCGGCGGGGGGGGATCCTACGAGCAGTACTTC	CASSSGGGGSYEQYF
TRBD2	NA	TRBV7-2	TRBJ2-2	TGTGCCAGCAGCGATCTCCTGGCGGGAGCCACCGGGGAGCTGTTTTTT	CASSDLLAGATGELFF
NA	NA	TRBV19	TRBJ2-3	TGTGCCAGTAGTATCCCCTCCAGTCCACATACGCAGTATTTT	CASSIPSSPHTQYF
TRBD1	NA	TRBV6-2/TRBV6-3	TRBJ1-5	TGTGCCAGCAGCCCCGGACAGGGGAAGCGTAGGGGTCAGCCCCAGCATTTT	CASSPGQGKRRGQPQHF
NA	NA	TRBV27	TRBJ2-3	TGTGCCAGCAGTTTTTCCGGACACGTTGGTACGCAGTATTTT	CASSFSGHVGTQYF
TRBD1	NA	TRBV6-5	TRBJ1-6	TGTGCCAGCAGTTACGGAACGACAGGGCCCCATTCACCCCTCCACTTT	CASSYGTTGPHSPLHF
TRBD1	NA	TRBV9	TRBJ2-7	TGTGCCATTATCCTGGGCCAGGGGGCATGTCACGAGCAGTACTTC	CAIILGQGACHEQYF
TRBD1	NA	TRBV20-1	TRBJ2-7	TGCAGTGCTCGTGAAACCGGGACAGGGGGCTTCTACGAGCAGTACTTC	CSARETGTGGFYEQYF
TRBD1	NA	TRBV28	TRBJ2-7	TGTGCCAGCGAGGGACAGCACGAGCAGTACTTC	CASEGQHEQYF
NA	NA	TRBV28	TRBJ1-1	TGTGCCAGCACCCTTATGAACACTGAAGCTTTCTTT	CASTLMNTEAFF
NA	NA	TRBV15	TRBJ2-1	TGTGCCACCAGCCCGTCCCCCTCCTACAATGAGCAGTTCTTC	CATSPSPSYNEQFF
TRBD2	NA	TRBV6-5	TRBJ2-7	TGTGCCAGCAGTTTCTTAGCGGGAGGGCAACCCGAGCAGTACTTC	CASSFLAGGQPEQYF
TRBD1	NA	TRBV24-1	TRBJ2-5	TGTGCCACCAGTGCCTTCCTGACAGGGGGGTGGGAGACCCAGTACTTC	CATSAFLTGGWETQYF
NA	NA	TRBV5-1	TRBJ2-3	TGCGCCAGCAGCTCGGCGGTCACAGATACGCAGTATTTT	CASSSAVTDTQYF
NA	NA	TRBV9	TRBJ1-4	TGTGCCAGCAGCGTAGCGGGGTCAACTAATGAAAAACTGTTTTTT	CASSVAGSTNEKLFF
TRBD1	NA	TRBV2	TRBJ1-5	TGTGCCAGCAGTGGACAGGGTGAAAGACAGCCCCAGCATTTT	CASSGQGERQPQHF
TRBD2	NA	TRBV18	TRBJ2-3	TGTGCCAGCTCATTGACTAGCGGGGGTCACGGTACGCAGTATTTT	CASSLTSGGHGTQYF
NA	NA	TRBV14	TRBJ1-6	TGTGCCAGCAGCCCTAAACTTAATTCACCCCTCCACTTT	CASSPKLNSPLHF
NA	NA	TRBV18	TRBJ1-1	TGTGCCAGCTCACCACCGTCAGATACTGAAGCTTTCTTT	CASSPPSDTEAFF
TRBD2	once	TRBV6-5	TRBJ2-1	TGTGCCAGCAGCCTGAGAAGCGGGGGTTACAATGAGCAGTTCTTC	CASSLRSGGYNEQFF
NA	NA	TRBV11-2	TRBJ1-2	TGTGCCAGCAGCTTACTCCCGACAGCTAACTATGGCTACACCTTC	CASSLLPTANYGYTF
TRBD1	NA	TRBV5-6	TRBJ2-4	TGTGCCAGCAGCGGGGGACAGGGAGCCAAAAACATTCAGTACTTC	CASSGGQGAKNIQYF
NA	NA	TRBV6-5	TRBJ1-5	TGTGCCAGCGGAGACCAGCCCCAGCATTTT	CASGDQPQHF
TRBD2	NA	TRBV27	TRBJ2-7	TGTGCCAGCAGTTCAGGGACTAGCGGATCCTACGAGCAGTACTTC	CASSSGTSGSYEQYF
TRBD1	NA	TRBV5-1	TRBJ1-3	TGCGCCAGCAGCGACGCCGGGACAGGGGCTGCCGGAAACACCATATATTTT	CASSDAGTGAAGNTIYF
TRBD1	NA	TRBV28	TRBJ1-5	TGTGCCAGCAGACCAACAGGGGGAAGCAATCAGCCCCAGCATTTT	CASRPTGGSNQPQHF
NA	NA	TRBV7-2	TRBJ2-3	TGTGCCAGCAGCCCTTCACTCATCGGAGATACGCAGTATTTT	CASSPSLIGDTQYF
NA	NA	TRBV5-1	TRBJ1-5	TGCGCCAGCAGCTTGGCACAGGGCCTCGATCAGCCCCAGCATTTT	CASSLAQGLDQPQHF
NA	NA	TRBV6-2/TRBV6-3	TRBJ1-1	TGTGCCAGCAGTTTGGCAGGGGCGAACACTGAAGCTTTCTTT	CASSLAGANTEAFF
TRBD1	NA	TRBV2	TRBJ2-4	TGTGCCAGCCGGGGGACAGGGGGCAAAAACATTCAGTACTTC	CASRGTGGKNIQYF
NA	once	TRBV21-1	TRBJ2-7	TGTGCCAGCAGCAAGGGTCTAGAGAGGACAGTGGCCTACGAGCAGTACTTC	CASSKGLERTVAYEQYF
TRBD2	NA	TRBV29-1	TRBJ2-5	TGCAGCGTTGAACTCCACGACAGCGGGGAAGAAGAGACCCAGTACTTC	CSVELHDSGEEETQYF
NA	NA	TRBV20-1	TRBJ2-5	TGCAGTGGTAGTCTACTGGTTTTCCAAGAGACCCAGTACTTC	CSGSLLVFQETQYF
NA	NA	TRBV6-6	TRBJ1-5	TGTGCCAGCAGTTACTCTGCGGGTAATCAGCCCCAGCATTTT	CASSYSAGNQPQHF
NA	few	TRBV7-2	TRBJ2-5	TGTGCCAGCAGCTTAGGGGGGACAATTCAAGAGACCCAGTACTTC	CASSLGGTIQETQYF
NA	NA	TRBV6-6	TRBJ1-5	TGTGCCAGCAGTTATTCAGGGAGCAATCAGCCCCAGCATTTT	CASSYSGSNQPQHF
TRBD1	NA	TRBV5-4	TRBJ2-2	TGTGCCAGCAGCTTGGGCGGGACAGGGGGACGCGGGGAGCTGTTTTTT	CASSLGGTGGRGELFF
TRBD1	NA	TRBV28	TRBJ2-6	TGTGCCAGCAGTTTATATCTTCTGGACAGGGGCCGGGCTGGGGCCAACGTCCTGACTTTC	CASSLYLLDRGRAGANVLTF